This entry is about one T cell receptor (beta chain). The antigen remains undetermined. The sample comes from a study of graft-versus-host responses after intestinal transplantation. CDR1 is SEHNR, CDR2 FQNEAQ, per germline (reference sequence). The CDR3 contains 15 residues. The trim removed 5 bases at V and 4 bases at J, leaving 5 bases unmatched. Generated by immunoSEQ multiplex PCR, the TCRdb table keeps only in-frame clones and is missing some. The sample lists about 120,000 clones; over 75% were seen once. The clonotype was recovered from a human donor who received an intestinal transplant. The sample was unstimulated CD4+ T cells sorted from spleen or lymph node cells, taken before intestinal transplant. V and J are TRBV7-9 and TRBJ1-5, with 10 bases fitting TRBD1. The CDR3 region is CASSVGTGENQPQHF. CDR3 DNA sequence: TGTGCCAGCAGCGTTGGGACAGGGGAAAATCAGCCCCAGCATTTT.